What follows is one TCR beta chain and its context. Its antigen remains unknown. A primer matching the constant region was used to make TCR beta cDNA from 500 to 650 ng of total RNA. The TCR beta library was amplified through three nested multiplex PCR rounds in a modified ARM-PCR procedure. One entry per CDR3 protein, called by TCRdb with MiXCR from the multiplex PCR reads. The sample includes approximately 300,000 distinct CDR3 sequences, about 62% of them seen just once. These data belong to a study of tumor-infiltrating lymphocytes in primary liver carcinoma. Study context: Patients diagnosed with primary liver carcinoma received treatment through surgical resection. Roughly 3.65 to 8 million productive TCRbeta reads were obtained per sample, with similar numbers across tissue types.

Unsorted whole blood served as the source of blood RNA, and germline DNA was extracted as well. No treatment had been given to the patients, who were chronically infected with HBV. Findings and limits, study-wide: Tumor-adjacent and tumor-blood pairs shared less of their repertoires than tumor region pairs shared.

Sequencing was carried out using peripheral blood. This sequence originates from a man aged 35-49 years with primary liver carcinoma and hepatitis B virus infection.

The CDR3 DNA reads as TGCAGCGTTGGCTCGAGAGAAAACACTGAAGCTTTCTTT. It codes for CSVGSRENTEAFF. The rearrangement uses TRBV29-1 and TRBJ1-1, with D uncertain. This CDR3 region has 13 residues. Germline lookup yields CDR1 SQVTM and CDR2 ANQGSEA. Trimming removed 4 bases from V and 2 bases from J, with 11 bases in between.